The entry below describes one T cell receptor (beta chain). Its antigen remains unknown. Germline loops: CDR1 MNHEY, CDR2 SMNVEV (reference sequence). Trimming shortened V by 8 bases and J by 1 base, and 11 bases separated the two germline ends. The CDR3 has 13 amino acids. The data derive from a study of cytomegalovirus exposure and HLA in healthy donors. Primers included in the PCR were 60 Vbeta and 13 Jbeta primers. Per the authors' pipeline: Later analysis identified 80 million to 90 million unique TCR beta chains, 9 million to 13 million shared. Libraries were prepared by immunoSEQ multiplex PCR; TCRdb keeps only in-frame clonotypes and omits some of them. V and J calls plus clone size are reproduced from that table; the DNA served to infer D and trimming. The data hold under 200,000 clones, with around 63% observed a single time. The study, taken as a whole, reports: A later analysis reportedly found that, within productive TCRs, an Asian-associated ancestry cluster had fewer N-insertions than the mean observed across the approximately 670 donors.

The rearrangement uses TRBV27 and TRBJ2-5; tentatively, D is TRBD2 (5 bases). The clonotype originates from a woman aged 18-29 years in good health and CMV-seropositive. The source material was PBMCs. CDR3: CASAGLTQETQYF. The CDR3 DNA sequence: TGTGCCAGCGCCGGACTGACCCAAGAGACCCAGTACTTC.